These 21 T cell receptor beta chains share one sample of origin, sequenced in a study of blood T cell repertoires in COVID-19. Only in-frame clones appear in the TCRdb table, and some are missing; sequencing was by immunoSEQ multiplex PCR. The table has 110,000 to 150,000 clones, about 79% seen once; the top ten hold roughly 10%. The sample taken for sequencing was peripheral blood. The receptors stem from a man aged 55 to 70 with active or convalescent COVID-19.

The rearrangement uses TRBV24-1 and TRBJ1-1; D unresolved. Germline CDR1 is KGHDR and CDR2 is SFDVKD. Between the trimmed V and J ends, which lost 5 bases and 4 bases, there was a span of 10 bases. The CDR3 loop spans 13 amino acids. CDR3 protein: CATSGGSLTEAFF. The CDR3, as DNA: TGTGCCACCAGTGGAGGGAGTCTCACTGAAGCTTTCTTT.

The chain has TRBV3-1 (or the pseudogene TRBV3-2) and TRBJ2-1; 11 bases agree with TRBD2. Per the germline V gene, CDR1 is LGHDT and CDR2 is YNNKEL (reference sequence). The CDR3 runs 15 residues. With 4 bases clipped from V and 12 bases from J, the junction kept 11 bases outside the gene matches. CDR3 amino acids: CASSPSELAGAGQFF. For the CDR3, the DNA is TGTGCCAGCAGCCCTTCGGAACTAGCGGGAGCGGGGCAGTTCTTC.

CDR3 coding DNA: TGTGCCAGCAGCTTCAGGGGCCTCGGAAACACCATATATTTT. Translated, it gives CASSFRGLGNTIYF. The chain couples TRBV7-8 to TRBJ1-3, with TRBD1 as a possible D gene (6 bases). Germline V CDR1 and CDR2: SGHVS, FQNEAQ. Trimming pared 3 bases from V and 4 bases from J, leaving 10 bases between. This CDR3 is 14 amino acids long.

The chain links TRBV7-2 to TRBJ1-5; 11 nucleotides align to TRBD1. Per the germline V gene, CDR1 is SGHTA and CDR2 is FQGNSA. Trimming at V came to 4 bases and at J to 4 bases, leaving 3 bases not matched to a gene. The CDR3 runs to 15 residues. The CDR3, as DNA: TGTGCCAGCAGCTCGGGGACAGGGGGGAATCAGCCCCAGCATTTT. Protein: CASSSGTGGNQPQHF.

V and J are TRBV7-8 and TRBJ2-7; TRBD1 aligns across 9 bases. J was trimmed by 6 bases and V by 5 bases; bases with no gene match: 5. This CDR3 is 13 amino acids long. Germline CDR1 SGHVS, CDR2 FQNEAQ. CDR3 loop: CASSPQGAGEQYV. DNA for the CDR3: TGTGCCAGCAGCCCACAGGGGGCTGGCGAGCAGTACGTC.

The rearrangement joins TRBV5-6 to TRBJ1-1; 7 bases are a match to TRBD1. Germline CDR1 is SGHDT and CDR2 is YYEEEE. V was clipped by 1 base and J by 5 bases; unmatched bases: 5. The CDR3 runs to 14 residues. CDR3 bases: TGTGCCAGCAGCTTGAGGGGGCTGGATACTGAAGCTTTCTTT. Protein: CASSLRGLDTEAFF.

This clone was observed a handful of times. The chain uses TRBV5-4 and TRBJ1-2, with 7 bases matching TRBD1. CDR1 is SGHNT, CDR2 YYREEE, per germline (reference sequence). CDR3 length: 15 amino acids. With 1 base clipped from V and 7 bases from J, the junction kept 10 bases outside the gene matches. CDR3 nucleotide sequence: TGTGCCAGCAGCTTGAGCCTGACAGGGAAGAGTGGCTACACCTTC. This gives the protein CASSLSLTGKSGYTF.

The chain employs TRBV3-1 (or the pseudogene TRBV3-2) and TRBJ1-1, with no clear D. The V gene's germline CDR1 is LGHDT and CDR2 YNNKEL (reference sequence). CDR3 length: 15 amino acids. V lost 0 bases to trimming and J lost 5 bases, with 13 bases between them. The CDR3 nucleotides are TGTGCCAGCAGCCAAGACGCGTCAGCGGTGACTGAAGCTTTCTTT. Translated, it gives CASSQDASAVTEAFF.

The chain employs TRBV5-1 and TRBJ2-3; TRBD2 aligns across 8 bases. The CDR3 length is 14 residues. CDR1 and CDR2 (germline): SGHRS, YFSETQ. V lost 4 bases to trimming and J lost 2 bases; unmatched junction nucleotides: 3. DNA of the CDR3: TGCGCCAGCAGCCTTAGCGGGATCACAGATACGCAGTATTTT. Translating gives CASSLSGITDTQYF.

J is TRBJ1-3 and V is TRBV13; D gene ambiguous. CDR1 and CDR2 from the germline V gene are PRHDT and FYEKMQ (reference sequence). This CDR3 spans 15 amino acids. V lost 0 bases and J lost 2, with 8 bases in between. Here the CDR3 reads CASSLGTGPGNTIYF. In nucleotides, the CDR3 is TGTGCCAGCAGCTTAGGGACGGGTCCTGGAAACACCATATATTTT.

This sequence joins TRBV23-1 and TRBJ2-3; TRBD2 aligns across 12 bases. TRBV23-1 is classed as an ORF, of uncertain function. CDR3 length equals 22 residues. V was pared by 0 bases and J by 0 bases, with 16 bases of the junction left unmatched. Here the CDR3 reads CASSQSRELTQGLAGSTDTQYF. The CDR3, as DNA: TGCGCCAGCAGTCAATCTCGAGAATTGACCCAAGGACTAGCGGGGAGCACAGATACGCAGTATTTT.

This chain's CDR3 is CASSLVREQFF. The CDR3 DNA reads TGCGCCAGCAGCTTGGTGAGGGAGCAGTTCTTC. The chain employs TRBV5-1 and TRBJ2-1; D gene ambiguous. The V end was cut by 0 bases, the J end by 10 bases, with 5 bases between. The germline gives CDR1 SGHRS, CDR2 YFSETQ. The CDR3 contains 11 residues. Supplemented by reference TRBV5-1 and TRBJ2-1, the full variable domain reads KAGVTQTPRYLIKTRGQQVTLSCSPISGHRSVSWYQQTPGQGLQFLFEYFSETQRNKGNFPGRFSGRQFSNSRSEMNVSTLELGDSALYLCASSLVREQFFGPGTRLTVL.

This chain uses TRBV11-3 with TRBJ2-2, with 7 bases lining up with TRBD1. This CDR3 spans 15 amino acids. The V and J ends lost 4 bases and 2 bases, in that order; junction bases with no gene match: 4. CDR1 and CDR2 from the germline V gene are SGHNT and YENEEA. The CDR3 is CASSSGQLNTGELFF. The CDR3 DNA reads TGTGCCAGCAGCTCGGGACAGCTTAACACCGGGGAGCTGTTTTTT.

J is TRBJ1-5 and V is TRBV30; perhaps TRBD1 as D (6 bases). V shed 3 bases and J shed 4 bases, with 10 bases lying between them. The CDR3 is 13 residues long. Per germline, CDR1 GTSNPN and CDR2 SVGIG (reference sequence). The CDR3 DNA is TGTGCCTGGAGGGATACAGGGAATCAGCCCCAGCATTTT. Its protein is CAWRDTGNQPQHF.

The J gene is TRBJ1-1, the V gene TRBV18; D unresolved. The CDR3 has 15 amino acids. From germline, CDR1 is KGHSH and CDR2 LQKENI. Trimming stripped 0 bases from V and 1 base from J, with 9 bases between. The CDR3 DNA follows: TGTGCCAGCTCACCACCTTTGGCTTCGAACACTGAAGCTTTCTTT. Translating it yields CASSPPLASNTEAFF.

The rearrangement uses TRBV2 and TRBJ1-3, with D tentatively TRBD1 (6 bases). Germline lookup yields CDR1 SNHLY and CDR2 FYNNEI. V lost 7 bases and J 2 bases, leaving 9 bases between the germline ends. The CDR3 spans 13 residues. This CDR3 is CASTTGTGNTIYF. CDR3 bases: TGTGCCAGCACTACAGGGACTGGAAACACCATATATTTT.

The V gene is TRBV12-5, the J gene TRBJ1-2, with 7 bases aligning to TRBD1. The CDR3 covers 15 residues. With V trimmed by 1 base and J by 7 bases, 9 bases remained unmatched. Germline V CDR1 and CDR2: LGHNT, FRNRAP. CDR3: CASGLETGKQSGYTF. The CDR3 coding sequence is TGTGCTAGTGGTTTGGAGACAGGGAAGCAGTCTGGCTACACCTTC.

The CDR3 region is CASSLAGRGRFNEKLFF. The DNA of the CDR3 is TGTGCCAGCAGCTTAGCAGGCAGGGGGCGGTTCAATGAAAAACTGTTTTTT. This chain joins TRBV7-2 and TRBJ1-4; 8 nucleotides align to TRBD1. The CDR3 is made up of 17 amino acids. Germline assignment: CDR1 SGHTA and CDR2 FQGNSA. Trimming removed 0 bases from V and 5 bases from J; junction bases left unmatched: 8. Filled out from reference TRBV7-2 and TRBJ1-4, the complete variable domain reads GAGVSQSPSNKVTEKGKDVELRCDPISGHTALYWYRQSLGQGLEFLIYFQGNSAPDKSGLPSDRFSAERTGGSVSTLTIQRTQQEDSAVYLCASSLAGRGRFNEKLFFGSGTQLSVL.

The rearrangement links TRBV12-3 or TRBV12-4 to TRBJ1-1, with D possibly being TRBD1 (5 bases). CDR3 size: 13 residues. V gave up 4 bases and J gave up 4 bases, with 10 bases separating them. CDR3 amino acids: CASSYRQLTEAFF. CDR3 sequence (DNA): TGTGCCAGCAGTTATAGACAGCTCACTGAAGCTTTCTTT.

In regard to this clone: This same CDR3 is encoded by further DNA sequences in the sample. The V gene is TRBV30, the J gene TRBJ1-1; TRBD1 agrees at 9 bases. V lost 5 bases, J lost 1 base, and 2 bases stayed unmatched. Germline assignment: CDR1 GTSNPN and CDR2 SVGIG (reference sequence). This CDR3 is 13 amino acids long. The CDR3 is CAWSGQGNTEAFF. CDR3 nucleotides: TGTGCCTGGTCGGGACAGGGGAACACTGAAGCTTTCTTT.

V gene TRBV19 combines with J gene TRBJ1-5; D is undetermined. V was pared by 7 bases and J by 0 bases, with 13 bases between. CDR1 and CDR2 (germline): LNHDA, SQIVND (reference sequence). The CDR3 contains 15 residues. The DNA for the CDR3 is TGTGCCAGTACCGACCGGGGAAATAGCAATCAGCCCCAGCATTTT. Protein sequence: CASTDRGNSNQPQHF.